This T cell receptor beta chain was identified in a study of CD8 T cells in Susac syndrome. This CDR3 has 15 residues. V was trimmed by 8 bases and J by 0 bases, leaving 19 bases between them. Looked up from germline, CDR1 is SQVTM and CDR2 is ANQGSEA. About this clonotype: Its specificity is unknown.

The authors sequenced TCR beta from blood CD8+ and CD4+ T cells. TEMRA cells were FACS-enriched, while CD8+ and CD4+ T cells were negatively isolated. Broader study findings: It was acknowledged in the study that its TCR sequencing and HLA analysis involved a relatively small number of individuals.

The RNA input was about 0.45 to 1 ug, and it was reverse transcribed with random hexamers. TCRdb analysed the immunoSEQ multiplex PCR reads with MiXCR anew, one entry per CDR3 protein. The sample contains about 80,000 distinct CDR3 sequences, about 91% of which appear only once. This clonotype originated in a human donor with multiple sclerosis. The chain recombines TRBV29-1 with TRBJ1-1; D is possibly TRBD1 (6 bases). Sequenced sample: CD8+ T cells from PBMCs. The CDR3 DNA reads TGCAGCATCCCTTTAGGGGGTGCTATGAACACTGAAGCTTTCTTT. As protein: CSIPLGGAMNTEAFF.